The 27 T cell receptor beta chains given below trace back to one sample, sequenced in a study of early T cells in non-severe SARS-CoV-2 infection. TCRdb re-called the 5' RACE reads with MiXCR, one entry per CDR3 protein. The sample contains tens of thousands of distinct CDR3 sequences, over 4.5% of which appear only once. The sample in question was whole blood, obtained at baseline. The origin of the receptors is an adult who was a healthcare worker with PCR-confirmed SARS-CoV-2 infection or an uninfected control (not recorded which).

This clonotype was counted ten times or more. This chain links TRBV29-1 with TRBJ2-7; D assignment may be TRBD1 or TRBD2 (6 bases each). The ends were cut back, 4 bases at V and 7 bases at J, with 17 bases in the middle. This CDR3 is built from 13 residues. Germline CDR1 is SQVTM and CDR2 is ANQGSEA. CDR3 bases: TGCAGCGTTGTGATCCCAGGGGAGGAAGAGCAGTACTTC. Encoded protein: CSVVIPGEEEQYF.

This clonotype was recorded many times. The V and J genes are TRBV12-3 or TRBV12-4 and TRBJ2-6; the D is unclear. V dropped 8 bases and J dropped 3 bases, with 8 bases sitting between them. This CDR3 has 13 residues. The CDR3 nucleotides read TGTGCCAGCGCTCCCTATGGGGCCAACGTCCTGACTTTC. Amino acid sequence: CASAPYGANVLTF.

There are many counts of this clonotype. The chain couples TRBV30 to TRBJ1-6, with 7 bases identical to TRBD1. The CDR3 runs 11 residues. Looked up from germline, CDR1 is GTSNPN and CDR2 is SVGIG (reference sequence). V lost 8 bases and J lost 11; bases outside the gene matches: 6. DNA for the CDR3: TGTGCCCTGGGAGGGGGCCCACCCCTCCACTTT. Protein: CALGGGPPLHF.

This clonotype was observed at least ten times. The chain links TRBV7-3 to TRBJ2-7, with 14 bases that match TRBD2. With 5 bases clipped from V and 5 bases from J, the junction kept 8 bases outside the gene matches. CDR3 length: 16 amino acids. CDR1 and CDR2 (germline): SGHTA, FQGTGA. The CDR3 spells CASSPQPTSGGDEQYF. DNA of the CDR3: TGTGCCAGCAGCCCCCAACCGACTAGCGGGGGGGACGAGCAGTACTTC.

The chain recombines TRBV29-1 with TRBJ1-1, with a possible D match to TRBD1 (6 bases). This CDR3 is 16 amino acids long. V was shortened by 7 bases and J by 1 base, with 22 bases between the two germline ends. Looked up from germline, CDR1 is SQVTM and CDR2 is ANQGSEA. The CDR3 sequence is CSAGEETGLWNTEAFF. For the CDR3, the DNA is TGCAGCGCTGGAGAAGAAACAGGGCTATGGAACACTGAAGCTTTCTTT.

The table lists this clonotype with many counts. The chain couples TRBV6-6 to TRBJ1-4; D call uncertain. In germline, CDR1 is MNHNY, CDR2 SVGAGI (reference sequence). The CDR3 covers 13 residues. This CDR3 is CAAGRPTNEKLFF. For the CDR3, the DNA is TGTGCGGCGGGCAGGCCCACTAATGAAAAACTGTTTTTT.

This clonotype came up a few times. The gene calls are TRBV30 and TRBJ2-7; 7 nucleotides line up with TRBD1. Germline loops: CDR1 GTSNPN, CDR2 SVGIG (reference sequence). CDR3 length: 15 amino acids. Trimming cost V 0 bases and J 5 bases; bases outside gene matches: 10. CDR3 bases: TGTGCCTGGAGTGTATCTGGACAGGAGACCGACGAGCAGTACTTC. Its protein is CAWSVSGQETDEQYF.

This clonotype was recorded many times. The V call is TRBV5-1, the J call TRBJ2-2; possible D gene TRBD2, 6 bases. The CDR3 spans 16 residues. CDR1 is SGHRS and CDR2 is YFSETQ in the germline V gene. V lost 0 bases and J 4 bases, leaving 13 bases between the germline ends. The CDR3 here is CASSLAGQGGTGELFF. The CDR3 DNA reads as TGCGCCAGCAGCTTGGCCGGCCAGGGAGGCACCGGGGAGCTGTTTTTT.

This clonotype is termed medium-sized. The rearrangement links TRBV11-3 to TRBJ2-1; 10 bases agree with TRBD2. CDR3 length equals 15 residues. V shed 0 bases, J shed 7 bases, and the junction held 3 bases outside the gene matches. The germline CDR1 and CDR2 sequences are SGHNT and YENEEA. The DNA of the CDR3 is TGTGCCAGCAGCTTAGAACTAGCGGGGAGAAATGAGCAGTTCTTC. Its protein is CASSLELAGRNEQFF.

This clonotype was counted many times. V usage is TRBV29-1 and J usage is TRBJ2-1; 7 nucleotides match TRBD2. Germline V lookup: CDR1 SQVTM, CDR2 ANQGSEA. The CDR3 extends over 15 amino acids. The V gene end was trimmed by 4 bases and the J gene end by 2 bases; junction bases not matched to a gene: 8. The chain's CDR3 is CSVVGGRGTYNEQFF. DNA for the CDR3: TGCAGCGTTGTTGGCGGGAGAGGTACCTACAATGAGCAGTTCTTC.

This clonotype has a count of ten or more. This chain connects TRBV20-1 to TRBJ2-6; D might be TRBD1 (5 bases). Trimming cost V 6 bases and J 1 base, with 10 bases left between them. There are 14 residues in the CDR3. Germline V gene lookup returns CDR1 DFQATT and CDR2 SNEGSKA (reference sequence). The CDR3 DNA follows: TGCAGTGCCAAACGACAGTCTGGGGCCAACGTCCTGACTTTC. It encodes CSAKRQSGANVLTF.

This clonotype has more than one count but fewer than ten. The rearrangement uses TRBV4-2 and TRBJ2-5, with D possibly being TRBD1 or TRBD2 (6 bases each). The CDR3 length is 15 residues. V lost 5 bases and J lost 3, with 16 bases in between. Germline values: CDR1 LGHNA, CDR2 YNFKEQ. The CDR3 spells CASSFGGPGEETQYF. For the CDR3, the DNA is TGTGCCAGCAGCTTTGGGGGGCCGGGGGAAGAGACCCAGTACTTC.

V and J are TRBV5-1 and TRBJ1-1; 10 nucleotides agree with TRBD1. The CDR3 totals 12 residues. J was trimmed by 10 bases and V by 3 bases; bases with no gene match: 3. CDR1 is SGHRS, CDR2 YFSETQ, per germline. CDR3 residues: CASSWDRGRAFF. In DNA form, the CDR3 reads TGCGCCAGCAGCTGGGACAGGGGTCGAGCTTTCTTT.

At least ten counts were recorded for this clonotype. The chain carries TRBV6-5 and TRBJ2-1; tentatively, D is TRBD1 or TRBD2 (6 bases each). From germline, CDR1 is MNHEY and CDR2 SVGAGI. The CDR3 runs 16 residues. Trimming stripped 0 bases from V and 5 bases from J, with 14 bases between. This CDR3 is CASSYSGGEVNNEQFF. The DNA of the CDR3 is TGTGCCAGCAGTTACTCGGGGGGCGAGGTTAACAATGAGCAGTTCTTC.

The V gene is TRBV6-5, the J gene TRBJ2-3, with a tentative D call TRBD2 (5 bases). The CDR3 is made up of 12 amino acids. The germline gives CDR1 MNHEY, CDR2 SVGAGI. Trimming shortened V by 6 bases and J by 3 bases, and 7 bases separated the two germline ends. Here the CDR3 reads CASRPGTDTQYF. CDR3 nucleotide sequence: TGTGCCAGCAGGCCGGGGACAGATACGCAGTATTTT.

On this clonotype itself: The germline gene is not matched at one end of the junction; a read error may be the cause. The chain uses TRBV7-8 and TRBJ1-2; D remains unclear. Germline-derived CDR1 and CDR2 are SGHVS and FQNEAQ. CDR3 length: 14 amino acids. The CDR3: CVSSLDRTNYGYTF. The CDR3 DNA is TGTGTCAGCAGCCTCGACCGAACTAACTATGGCTACACCTTC.

This clonotype was seen many times. The V call is TRBV5-1, the J call TRBJ2-3; TRBD1 matches at 10 bases. V was clipped by 7 bases and J by 3 bases; unmatched bases: 11. CDR1 and CDR2 (germline): SGHRS, YFSETQ. This CDR3 has 16 residues. Written as DNA, the CDR3 is TGCGCCAGCTTTTCCCTGGCGGGACAGGGGACAGATACGCAGTATTTT. Protein sequence: CASFSLAGQGTDTQYF.

This clonotype was found a few times. The chain carries TRBV5-1 and TRBJ2-1; TRBD2 might be the D (6 bases). Trimming stripped 4 bases from V and 9 bases from J, with 17 bases between. The CDR3 sequence is 14 residues long. Germline V lookup: CDR1 SGHRS, CDR2 YFSETQ. CDR3 DNA sequence: TGCGCCAGCAGCGCCGACCCTCACGGGGGTGAGCAGTTCTTC. Translating gives CASSADPHGGEQFF.

V usage is TRBV7-3 and J usage is TRBJ2-7; TRBD2 agrees at 8 bases. V trimming: 2 bases; J trimming: 3 bases; junction bases outside the gene matches: 12. Looked up from germline, CDR1 is SGHTA and CDR2 is FQGTGA. This CDR3 is built from 17 residues. CDR3 in amino acids: CASSLEGGLAGSYEQYF. The CDR3 DNA is TGTGCCAGCAGCTTAGAAGGTGGGCTAGCGGGTAGCTACGAGCAGTACTTC.

The chain employs TRBV9 and TRBJ2-6, with D uncertain. Trimming cost V 2 bases and J 0 bases, with 3 bases left between them. The germline gives CDR1 SGDLS, CDR2 YYNGEE. This CDR3 has 14 residues. The CDR3 DNA reads as TGTGCCAGCAGCGTCACCTCTGGGGCCAACGTCCTGACTTTC. Translated, it gives CASSVTSGANVLTF.

This clonotype was detected many times. The chain couples TRBV7-2 to TRBJ2-3, with unresolved D. The CDR3 length is 16 residues. Per the germline V gene, CDR1 is SGHTA and CDR2 is FQGNSA. The V gene lost 4 bases and the J gene lost 4 bases, with 18 bases spanning the gap. For the CDR3, the DNA is TGTGCCAGCAGCTCAAGAGCCACGTATGGGGCAGATACGCAGTATTTT. Residues: CASSSRATYGADTQYF.

This clonotype was detected many times. The V call is TRBV7-6, the J call TRBJ2-1; 15 positions agree with TRBD2. The CDR3 length is 15 residues. Per germline, CDR1 SGHVS and CDR2 FNYEAQ. The V gene end was trimmed by 7 bases and the J gene end by 8 bases; junction bases not matched to a gene: 6. CDR3 amino acids: CASTGLAGGGYEQFF. The CDR3 DNA sequence: TGTGCCAGCACCGGACTAGCGGGAGGGGGCTATGAGCAGTTCTTC. Supplemented by reference TRBV7-6 and TRBJ2-1, the full variable domain reads GAGVSQSPRYKVTKRGQDVALRCDPISGHVSLYWYRQALGQGPEFLTYFNYEAQQDKSGLPNDRFSAERPEGSISTLTIQRTEQRDSAMYRCASTGLAGGGYEQFFGPGTRLTVL.

V is TRBV11-2 and J is TRBJ2-1; 7 positions match TRBD1. Germline V lookup: CDR1 SGHAT, CDR2 FQNNGV. The J segment lost 6 bases and the V segment lost 6 bases, leaving 8 bases of the junction unmatched. This CDR3 spans 14 amino acids. CDR3 residues: CASSQIRGLNEQFF. The DNA for the CDR3 is TGTGCCAGCAGTCAGATAAGGGGGCTCAATGAGCAGTTCTTC.

This clonotype was detected many times. The V call is TRBV7-6, the J call TRBJ2-2; 7 bases line up with TRBD2. The ends lost 4 bases at V and 0 bases at J; junction bases unmatched: 8. Germline CDR1 SGHVS, CDR2 FNYEAQ. CDR3 length: 17 amino acids. CDR3: CASSSPHGGANTGELFF. The CDR3 region has the DNA TGTGCCAGCAGCTCACCTCATGGGGGGGCGAACACCGGGGAGCTGTTTTTT.

This clonotype was observed at least ten times. The chain has TRBV14 and TRBJ2-1, with D possibly called TRBD1 or TRBD2 (5 bases each). The CDR3 covers 16 residues. V was pared by 2 bases and J by 1 base, with 12 bases between. The V gene's germline CDR1 is SGHDN and CDR2 FVKESK. CDR3 residues: CASSQPAEGSYNEQFF. CDR3 in DNA: TGTGCCAGCAGCCAACCGGCTGAGGGGTCCTACAATGAGCAGTTCTTC.

The rearrangement joins TRBV12-3 or TRBV12-4 to TRBJ2-1, with a weak D call TRBD1 (5 bases). Trimming removed 2 bases from V and 14 bases from J, with 19 bases in between. This CDR3 has 14 amino acids. The CDR3 bases are TGTGCCAGCAGTTTATCTTCTCTGGGCAGGGAAAAGTTCTTC. Amino acid sequence: CASSLSSLGREKFF.

This clonotype has just a few counts. V usage is TRBV7-3 and J usage is TRBJ2-3, with D unresolved. The CDR3 length is 14 residues. CDR1 is SGHTA and CDR2 is FQGTGA in the germline V gene. Trimming shortened V by 0 bases and J by 2 bases, and 6 bases separated the two germline ends. Here the CDR3 reads CASSLTLSTDTQYF. Written as DNA, the CDR3 is TGTGCCAGCAGCTTAACCCTCTCCACAGATACGCAGTATTTT.